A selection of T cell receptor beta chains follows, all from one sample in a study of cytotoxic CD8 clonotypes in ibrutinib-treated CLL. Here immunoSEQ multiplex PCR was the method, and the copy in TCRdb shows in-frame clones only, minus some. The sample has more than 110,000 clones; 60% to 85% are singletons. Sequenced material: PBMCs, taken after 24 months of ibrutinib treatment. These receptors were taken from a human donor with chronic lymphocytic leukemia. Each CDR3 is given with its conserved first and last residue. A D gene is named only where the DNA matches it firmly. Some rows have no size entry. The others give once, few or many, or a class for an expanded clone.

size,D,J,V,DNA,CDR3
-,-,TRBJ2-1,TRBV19,TGTGCCAGTACCCCAACCTACACAAACAATGAGCAGTTCTTC,CASTPTYTNNEQFF
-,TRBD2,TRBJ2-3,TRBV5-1,TGCGCCAGCAGCTTCGGTGGGACTAGCGGTGGGATAGATACGCAGTATTTT,CASSFGGTSGGIDTQYF
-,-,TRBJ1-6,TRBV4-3,TGCGCCAGCAGCCAAGCCGTTGGGGAATATTCACCCCTCCACTTT,CASSQAVGEYSPLHF
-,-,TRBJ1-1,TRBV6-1,TGTGCCAGCAGTGAAGCCAGGGTTCAAAATGAAGCTTTCTTT,CASSEARVQNEAFF
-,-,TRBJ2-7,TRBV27,TGTGCCAGCAGTTACAGGGCCGAGCAGTACTTC,CASSYRAEQYF
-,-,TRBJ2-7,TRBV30,TGTGCCTGGAGTGTAGCACACGAGCAGTACTTC,CAWSVAHEQYF
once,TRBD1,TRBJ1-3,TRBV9,TGTGCCAGCAGCGTCGGGACAGGGGGCGGAAACACCATATATTTT,CASSVGTGGGNTIYF
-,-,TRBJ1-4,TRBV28,TGTGCCAGCAGCCTGACAGCAACTAATGAAAAACTGTTTTTT,CASSLTATNEKLFF
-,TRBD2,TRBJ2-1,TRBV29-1,TGCAGCGTTGGGAGGACTAGCGGGGGCAATGAGCAGTTCTTC,CSVGRTSGGNEQFF
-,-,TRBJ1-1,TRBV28,TGTGCCAGCAGCACCGGCCCGAACACTGAAGCTTTCTTT,CASSTGPNTEAFF
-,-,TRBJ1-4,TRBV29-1,TGCAGCGTTGCTGGGACGAGGTCCGATGAAAAACTGTTTTTT,CSVAGTRSDEKLFF
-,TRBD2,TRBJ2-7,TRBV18,TGTGCCAGCTCCCCCGGGACTAACTACGAGCAGTACTTC,CASSPGTNYEQYF
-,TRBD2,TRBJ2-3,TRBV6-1,TGTGCCAGCAGTGAAGGGGGCGGGAGGGCCGTAGATACGCAGTATTTT,CASSEGGGRAVDTQYF
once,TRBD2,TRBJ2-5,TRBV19,TGTGCCAGTGGCGGCGGGAGGCAAGAGACCCAGTACTTC,CASGGGRQETQYF
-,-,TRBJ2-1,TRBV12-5,TGTGCTAGTGGTTTGGGTTCTAGTACTGAGCAGTTCTTC,CASGLGSSTEQFF
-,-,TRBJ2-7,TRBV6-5,TGTGCCAGCAGTTACGACAGCCGGGGCTCCTACGAGCAGTACTTC,CASSYDSRGSYEQYF
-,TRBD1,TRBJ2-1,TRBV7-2,TGTGCCAGCAGGTGGGGACAGGCCCACAATGAGCAGTTCTTC,CASRWGQAHNEQFF
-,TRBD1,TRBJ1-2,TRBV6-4,TGTGCCAGCAGTGACGACAGGGGGTTTGGCTACACCTTC,CASSDDRGFGYTF
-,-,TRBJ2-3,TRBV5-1,TGCGCCAGCAGCTTGGCTTGGACGGCCAGCACAGATACGCAGTATTTT,CASSLAWTASTDTQYF
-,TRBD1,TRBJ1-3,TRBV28,TGTGCCAGCACCAAACAGGGGAGCGGAAACACCATATATTTT,CASTKQGSGNTIYF
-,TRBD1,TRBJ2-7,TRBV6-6,TGTGCCAGCAGTCACACCCGGGACAGCACCTACGAGCAGTACTTC,CASSHTRDSTYEQYF
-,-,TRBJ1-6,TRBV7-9,TGTGCCAGCAGCTTAGCCCAAAGTTCCTCCCTCCACTTT,CASSLAQSSSLHF
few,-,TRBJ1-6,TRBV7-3,TGTGCCAGCAGCTTCGGGCAAGGGAATTCACCCCTCCACTTT,CASSFGQGNSPLHF
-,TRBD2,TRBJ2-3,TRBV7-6,TGTGCCAGCAGCCCCGAGCGGGAGGGTGGCACAGATACGCAGTATTTT,CASSPEREGGTDTQYF
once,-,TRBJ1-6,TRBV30,TGTGCCTCCGCGCTGGTAGACAATAATTCACCCCTCCACTTT,CASALVDNNSPLHF
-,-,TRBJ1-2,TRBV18,TGTGCCAGCTCACAATCCGGGACATGGGGCTACACCTTC,CASSQSGTWGYTF
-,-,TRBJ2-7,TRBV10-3,TGTGCCATCAGTGAGTCTGGTTACGAGCAGTACTTC,CAISESGYEQYF
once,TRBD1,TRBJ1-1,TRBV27,TGTGCCAGCAGGGATACAGGGGGCACTGAAGCTTTCTTT,CASRDTGGTEAFF
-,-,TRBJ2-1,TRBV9,TGTGCCAGCAGCCCAGAACCGGGAGCATCTCCGCAGTTCTTC,CASSPEPGASPQFF
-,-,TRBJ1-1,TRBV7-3,TGTGCCAGCAGCTTAGGAGGAGGGGTCACTGAAGCTTTCTTT,CASSLGGGVTEAFF
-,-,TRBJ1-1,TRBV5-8,TGTGCCAGCAGCTTGGTTACGTTAGTGAACACTGAAGCTTTCTTT,CASSLVTLVNTEAFF
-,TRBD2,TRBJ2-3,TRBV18,TGTGCCAGCTCACCACAGCCTAGCGGGAGGACAGATACGCAGTATTTT,CASSPQPSGRTDTQYF
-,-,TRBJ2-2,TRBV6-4,TGTGCCAGCAGTGAGAGGGACACCGGGGAGCTGTTTTTT,CASSERDTGELFF